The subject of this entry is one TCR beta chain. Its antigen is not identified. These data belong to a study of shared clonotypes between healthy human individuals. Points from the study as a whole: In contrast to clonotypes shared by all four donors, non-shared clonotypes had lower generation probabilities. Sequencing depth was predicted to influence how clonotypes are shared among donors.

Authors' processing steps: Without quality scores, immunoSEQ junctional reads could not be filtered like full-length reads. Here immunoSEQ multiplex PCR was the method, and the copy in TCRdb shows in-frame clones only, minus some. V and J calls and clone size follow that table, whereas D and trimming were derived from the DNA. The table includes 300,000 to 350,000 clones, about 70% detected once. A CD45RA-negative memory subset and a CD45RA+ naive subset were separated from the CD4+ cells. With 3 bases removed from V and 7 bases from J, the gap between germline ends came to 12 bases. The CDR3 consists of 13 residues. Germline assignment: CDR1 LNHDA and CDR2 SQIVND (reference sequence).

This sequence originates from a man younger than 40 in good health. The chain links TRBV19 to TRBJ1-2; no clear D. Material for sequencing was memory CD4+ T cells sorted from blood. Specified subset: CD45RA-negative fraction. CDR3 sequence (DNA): TGTGCCAGTAGTATTGCGGCTGCGCCTGGCTACACCTTC. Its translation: CASSIAAAPGYTF.